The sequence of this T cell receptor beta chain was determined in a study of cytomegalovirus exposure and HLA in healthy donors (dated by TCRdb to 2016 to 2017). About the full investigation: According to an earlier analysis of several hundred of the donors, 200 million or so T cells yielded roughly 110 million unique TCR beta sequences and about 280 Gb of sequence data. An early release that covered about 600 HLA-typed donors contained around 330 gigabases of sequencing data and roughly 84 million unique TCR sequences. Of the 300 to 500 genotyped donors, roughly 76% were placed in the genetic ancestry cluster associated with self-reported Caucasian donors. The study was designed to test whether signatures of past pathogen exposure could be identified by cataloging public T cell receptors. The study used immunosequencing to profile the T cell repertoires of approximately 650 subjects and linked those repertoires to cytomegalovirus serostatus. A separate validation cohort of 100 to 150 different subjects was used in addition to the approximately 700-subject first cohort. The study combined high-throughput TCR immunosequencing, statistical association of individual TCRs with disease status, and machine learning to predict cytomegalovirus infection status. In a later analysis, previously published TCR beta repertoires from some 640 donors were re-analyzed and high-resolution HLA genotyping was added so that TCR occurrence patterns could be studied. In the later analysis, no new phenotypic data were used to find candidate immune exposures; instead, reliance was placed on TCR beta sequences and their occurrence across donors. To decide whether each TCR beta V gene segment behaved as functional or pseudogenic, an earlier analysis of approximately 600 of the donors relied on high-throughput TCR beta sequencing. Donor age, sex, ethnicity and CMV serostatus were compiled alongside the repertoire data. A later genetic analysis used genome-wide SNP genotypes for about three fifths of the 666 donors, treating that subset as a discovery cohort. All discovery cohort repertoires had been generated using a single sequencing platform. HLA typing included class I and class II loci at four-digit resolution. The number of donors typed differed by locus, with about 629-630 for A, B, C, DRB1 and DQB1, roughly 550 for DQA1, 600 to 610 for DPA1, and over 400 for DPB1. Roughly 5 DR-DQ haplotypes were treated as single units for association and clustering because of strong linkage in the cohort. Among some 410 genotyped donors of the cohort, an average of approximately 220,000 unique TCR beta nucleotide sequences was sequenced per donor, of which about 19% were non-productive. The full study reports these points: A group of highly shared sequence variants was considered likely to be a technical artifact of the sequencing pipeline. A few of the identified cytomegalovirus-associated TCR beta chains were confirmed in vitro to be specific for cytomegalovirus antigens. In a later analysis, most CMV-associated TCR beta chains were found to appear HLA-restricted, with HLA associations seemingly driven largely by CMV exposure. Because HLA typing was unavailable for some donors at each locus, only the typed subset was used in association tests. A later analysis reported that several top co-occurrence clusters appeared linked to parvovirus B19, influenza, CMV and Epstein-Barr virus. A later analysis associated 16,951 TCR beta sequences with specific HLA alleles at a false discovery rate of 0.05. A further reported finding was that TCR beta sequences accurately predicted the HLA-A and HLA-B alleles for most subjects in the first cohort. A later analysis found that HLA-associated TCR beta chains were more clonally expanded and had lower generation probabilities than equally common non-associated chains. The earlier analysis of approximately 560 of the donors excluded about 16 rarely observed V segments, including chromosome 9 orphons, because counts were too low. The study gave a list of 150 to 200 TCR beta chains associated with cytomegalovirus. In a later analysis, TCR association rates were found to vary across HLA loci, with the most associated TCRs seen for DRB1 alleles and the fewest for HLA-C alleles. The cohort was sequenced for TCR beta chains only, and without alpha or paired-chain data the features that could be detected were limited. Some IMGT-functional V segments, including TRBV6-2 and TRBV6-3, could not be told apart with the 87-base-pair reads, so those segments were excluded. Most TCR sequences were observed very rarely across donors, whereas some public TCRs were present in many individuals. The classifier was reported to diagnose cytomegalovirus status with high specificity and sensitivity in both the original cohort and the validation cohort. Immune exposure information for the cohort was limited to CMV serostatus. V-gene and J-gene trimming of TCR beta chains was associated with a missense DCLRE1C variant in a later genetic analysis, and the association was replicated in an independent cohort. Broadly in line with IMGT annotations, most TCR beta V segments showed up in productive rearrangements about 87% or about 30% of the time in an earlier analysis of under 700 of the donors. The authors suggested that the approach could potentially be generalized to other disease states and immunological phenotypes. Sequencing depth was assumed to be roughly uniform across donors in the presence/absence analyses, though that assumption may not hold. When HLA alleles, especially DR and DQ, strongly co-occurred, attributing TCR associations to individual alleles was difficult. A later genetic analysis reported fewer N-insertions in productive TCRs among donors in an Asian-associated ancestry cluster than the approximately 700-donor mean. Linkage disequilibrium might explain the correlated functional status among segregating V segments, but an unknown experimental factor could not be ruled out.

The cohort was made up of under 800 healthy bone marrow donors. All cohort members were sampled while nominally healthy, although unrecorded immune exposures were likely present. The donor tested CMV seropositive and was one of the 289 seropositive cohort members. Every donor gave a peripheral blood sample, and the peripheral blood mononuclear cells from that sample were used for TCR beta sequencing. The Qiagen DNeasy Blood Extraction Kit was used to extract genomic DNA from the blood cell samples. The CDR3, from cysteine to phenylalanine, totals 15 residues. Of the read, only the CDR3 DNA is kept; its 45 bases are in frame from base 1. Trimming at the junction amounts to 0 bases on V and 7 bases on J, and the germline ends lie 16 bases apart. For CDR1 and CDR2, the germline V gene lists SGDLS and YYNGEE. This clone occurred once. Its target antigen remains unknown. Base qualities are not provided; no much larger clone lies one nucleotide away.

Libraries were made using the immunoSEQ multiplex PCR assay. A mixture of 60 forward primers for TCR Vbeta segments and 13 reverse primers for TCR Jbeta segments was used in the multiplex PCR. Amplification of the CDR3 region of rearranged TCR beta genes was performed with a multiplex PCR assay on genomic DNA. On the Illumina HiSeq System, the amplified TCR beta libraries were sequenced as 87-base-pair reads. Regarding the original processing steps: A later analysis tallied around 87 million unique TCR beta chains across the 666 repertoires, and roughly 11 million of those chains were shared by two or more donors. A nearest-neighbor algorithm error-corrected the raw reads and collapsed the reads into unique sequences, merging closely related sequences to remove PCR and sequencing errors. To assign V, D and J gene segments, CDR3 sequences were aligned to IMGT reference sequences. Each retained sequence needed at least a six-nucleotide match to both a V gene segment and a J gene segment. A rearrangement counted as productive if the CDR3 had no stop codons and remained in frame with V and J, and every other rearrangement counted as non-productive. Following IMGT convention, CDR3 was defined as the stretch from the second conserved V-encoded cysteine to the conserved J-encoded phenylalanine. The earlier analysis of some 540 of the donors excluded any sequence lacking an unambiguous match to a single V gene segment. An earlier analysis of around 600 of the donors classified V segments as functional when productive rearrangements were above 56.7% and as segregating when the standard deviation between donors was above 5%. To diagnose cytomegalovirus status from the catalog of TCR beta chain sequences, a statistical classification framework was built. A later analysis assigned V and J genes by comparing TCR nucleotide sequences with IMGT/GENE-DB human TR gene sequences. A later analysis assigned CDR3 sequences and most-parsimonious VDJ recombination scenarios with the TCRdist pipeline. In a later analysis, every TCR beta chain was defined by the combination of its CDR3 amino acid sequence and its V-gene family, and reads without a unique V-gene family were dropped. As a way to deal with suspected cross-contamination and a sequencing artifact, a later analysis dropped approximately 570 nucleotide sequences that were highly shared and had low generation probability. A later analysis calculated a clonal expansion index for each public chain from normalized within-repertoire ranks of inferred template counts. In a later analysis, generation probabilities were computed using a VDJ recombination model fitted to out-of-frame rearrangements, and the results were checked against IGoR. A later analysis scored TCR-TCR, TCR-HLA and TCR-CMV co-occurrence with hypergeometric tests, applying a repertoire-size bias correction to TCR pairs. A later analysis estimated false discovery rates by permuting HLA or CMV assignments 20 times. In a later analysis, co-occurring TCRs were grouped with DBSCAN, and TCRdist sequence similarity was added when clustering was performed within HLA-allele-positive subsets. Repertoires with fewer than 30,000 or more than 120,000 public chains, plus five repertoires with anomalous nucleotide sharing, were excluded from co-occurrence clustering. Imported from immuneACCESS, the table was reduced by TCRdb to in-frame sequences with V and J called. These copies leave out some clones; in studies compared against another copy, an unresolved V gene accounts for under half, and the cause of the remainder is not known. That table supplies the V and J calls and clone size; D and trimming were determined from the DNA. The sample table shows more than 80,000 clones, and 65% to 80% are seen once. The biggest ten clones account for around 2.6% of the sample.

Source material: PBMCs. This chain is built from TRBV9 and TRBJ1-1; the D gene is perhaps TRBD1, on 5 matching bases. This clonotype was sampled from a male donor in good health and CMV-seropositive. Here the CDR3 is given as CASSVDLQGRHEAFF. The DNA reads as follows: TGTGCCAGCAGCGTAGATCTCCAGGGTCGTCATGAAGCTTTCTTT. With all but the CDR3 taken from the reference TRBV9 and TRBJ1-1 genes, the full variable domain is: DSGVTQTPKHLITATGQRVTLRCSPRSGDLSVYWYQQSLDQGLQFLIQYYNGEERAKGNILERFSAQQFPDLHSELNLSSLELGDSALYFCASSVDLQGRHEAFFGQGTRLTVV.